Each of the 14 T cell receptor beta chains below was sequenced from the same sample in a study of T cell responses to AZD1222 COVID-19 vaccine. Produced via immunoSEQ multiplex PCR; TCRdb's table is partial and in-frame only. The repertoire has 95,000 to 150,000 clones, around 90% of them found once; the top ten carry approximately 8.4%. The sequences come from peripheral blood, collected on day 0 of AZD1222 vaccination. The receptor source for this set is an adult in good health.

This clone was seen only once. V is TRBV6-6 and J is TRBJ1-5, with D unresolved. This CDR3 comprises 14 residues. V gave up 7 bases and J gave up 7 bases, with 17 bases separating them. Germline assignment: CDR1 MNHNY and CDR2 SVGAGI (reference sequence). The CDR3 nucleotides are TGTGCCAGCAACCCCACTGGGGTGGGACAGCCCCAGCATTTT. Residues: CASNPTGVGQPQHF.

V is TRBV5-4 and J is TRBJ1-2; D is possibly TRBD1 (6 bases). Deletions cut 0 bases from V and 7 bases from J, with 16 bases between. CDR1 SGHNT and CDR2 YYREEE come from the germline V gene (reference sequence). CDR3 length equals 15 residues. The CDR3 loop reads CASSLVTLVDSGYTF. The CDR3 DNA is TGTGCCAGCAGCTTGGTAACTCTTGTGGACAGTGGCTACACCTTC.

This clone was counted a few times. The chain has TRBV28 and TRBJ1-5; TRBD1 might be the D (6 bases). Germline V gene lookup returns CDR1 MDHEN and CDR2 SYDVKM. V was cut by 5 bases and J by 3 bases, with 11 bases left in between. CDR3 size: 14 residues. CDR3 coding DNA: TGTGCCAGCAGTCCCGACAGGACCAATCAGCCCCAGCATTTT. This gives the protein CASSPDRTNQPQHF.

The chain couples TRBV5-4 to TRBJ2-3, with D perhaps TRBD1 (6 bases). This CDR3 has 16 amino acids. V was clipped by 4 bases and J by 2 bases, with 17 bases between them. Germline CDR1 is SGHNT and CDR2 is YYREEE (reference sequence). The CDR3 bases are TGTGCCAGCAGCCCGGAGTTGGACAGACACACAGATACGCAGTATTTT. As protein: CASSPELDRHTDTQYF.

V gene TRBV9 combines with J gene TRBJ1-1, with TRBD1 matching over 7 bases. Germline-derived CDR1 and CDR2 are SGDLS and YYNGEE. The CDR3 extends over 15 amino acids. Trimming at V came to 0 bases and at J to 4 bases, leaving 6 bases not matched to a gene. The CDR3 DNA sequence: TGTGCCAGCAGCGTAGACGCCAGGGGGGGCACTGAAGCTTTCTTT. It specifies CASSVDARGGTEAFF.

The rearrangement joins TRBV9 to TRBJ1-5, with D perhaps TRBD1 (6 bases). V gave up 3 bases and J gave up 3 bases, with 13 bases separating them. The CDR3 contains 15 residues. Per the germline V gene, CDR1 is SGDLS and CDR2 is YYNGEE. The CDR3 DNA is TGTGCCAGCAGCGCTGGTGACAGGCTCAATCAGCCCCAGCATTTT. It yields the protein CASSAGDRLNQPQHF.

The chain links TRBV5-4 to TRBJ1-5, with 10 bases aligning to TRBD1. CDR3 length equals 16 residues. Germline CDR1 reads SGHNT; CDR2 reads YYREEE (reference sequence). The J segment lost 9 bases and the V segment lost 0 bases, leaving 9 bases of the junction unmatched. The CDR3 nucleotides are TGTGCCAGCAGCTTGGCCGGGACAGGGGTCAGCGGGCCCCAGCATTTT. Protein product: CASSLAGTGVSGPQHF.

CDR3 sequence (DNA): TGTGCCAGCAGTTTCGTAGGGGGCCCAGAGACCCAGTACTTC. Residues: CASSFVGGPETQYF. The chain joins TRBV28 to TRBJ2-5; TRBD1 matches at 7 bases. The CDR3 runs 14 residues. CDR1 is MDHEN, CDR2 SYDVKM, per germline. The V and J ends lost 3 bases and 4 bases, in that order; junction bases with no gene match: 5. Using reference TRBV28 and TRBJ2-5 for the parts outside the CDR3, the full variable domain is DVKVTQSSRYLVKRTGEKVFLECVQDMDHENMFWYRQDPGLGLRLIYFSYDVKMKEKGDIPEGYSVSREKKERFSLILESASTNQTSMYLCASSFVGGPETQYFGPGTRLLVL.

This clone was seen more than once but under ten times. V usage is TRBV18 and J usage is TRBJ1-5, with D possibly being TRBD1 (5 bases). Per germline, CDR1 KGHSH and CDR2 LQKENI. The CDR3 is made up of 13 amino acids. Trimming left V 2 bases short and J 5 bases short, with 7 bases between. The CDR3 protein is CASSPEGYQPQHF. In DNA form, the CDR3 reads TGTGCCAGCTCACCAGAGGGGTATCAGCCCCAGCATTTT. The whole variable domain, filled in from reference TRBV18 and TRBJ1-5, reads NAGVMQNPRHLVRRRGQEARLRCSPMKGHSHVYWYRQLPEEGLKFMVYLQKENIIDESGMPKERFSAEFPKEGPSILRIQQVVRGDSAAYFCASSPEGYQPQHFGDGTRLSIL.

This clone was found once. V and J are TRBV5-6 and TRBJ2-7; TRBD1 might be the D (6 bases). CDR3 length: 14 amino acids. CDR1 and CDR2 from the germline V gene are SGHDT and YYEEEE. V lost 4 bases to trimming and J lost 2 bases, with 13 bases between them. The CDR3 coding sequence is TGTGCCAGCAGCCTACAGGGCGTGACCTACGAGCAGTACTTC. Residues: CASSLQGVTYEQYF.

The rearrangement links TRBV9 to TRBJ2-5, with TRBD1 matching 9 bases. The CDR3 consists of 15 residues. Germline V lookup: CDR1 SGDLS, CDR2 YYNGEE. V lost 4 bases, J lost 5 bases, and 9 bases stayed unmatched. The CDR3 DNA reads as TGTGCCAGCAGCCCGCGGACAGGGGTAATGGAGACCCAGTACTTC. Translated, it gives CASSPRTGVMETQYF.

This clone has just a few counts. This chain links TRBV28 with TRBJ2-3; D tentatively fits TRBD1 or TRBD2 (5 bases each). V lost 4 bases to trimming and J lost 0 bases, with 17 bases between them. Germline loops: CDR1 MDHEN, CDR2 SYDVKM. The CDR3 totals 17 residues. The CDR3 protein is CASSSSLIGTSTDTQYF. The CDR3 DNA reads TGTGCCAGCAGTTCCTCCCTTATTGGGACGAGCACAGATACGCAGTATTTT.

The chain recombines TRBV2 with TRBJ1-5, with TRBD1 matching 7 bases. The length of the CDR3 is 14 residues. Germline CDR1 and CDR2: SNHLY and FYNNEI. V gave up 2 bases and J gave up 5 bases; unmatched junction bases: 3. The DNA of the CDR3 is TGTGCCAGCAGTGAAACAGGGGAGGATCAGCCCCAGCATTTT. Amino acids: CASSETGEDQPQHF.

The V gene is TRBV6-6, the J gene TRBJ1-1; a weak D match, TRBD1 (5 bases). Trimming stripped 5 bases from V and 11 bases from J, with 18 bases between. The length of the CDR3 is 13 residues. Germline lookup yields CDR1 MNHNY and CDR2 SVGAGI (reference sequence). CDR3 amino acids: CASSTGTYIGAFF. The CDR3 bases are TGTGCCAGCAGTACCGGGACCTATATCGGGGCTTTCTTT.